These 17 T cell receptor beta chains were all obtained from the same sample, sequenced in a study of blood T cell repertoires in COVID-19. Sequencing used immunoSEQ multiplex PCR; TCRdb keeps in-frame clones, though not all of them. The table shows a few hundred thousand clones, with around 91% occurring only once. Source material: PBMCs or T cells enriched from blood (not recorded which). The receptors were gathered from a woman younger than 35 in a cohort exposed to, infected with or recovered from COVID-19 (not recorded which).

The CDR3 loop reads CASRTSGVTGELFF. CDR3 coding DNA: TGCGCCAGCAGGACTAGCGGGGTCACCGGGGAGCTGTTTTTT. The J gene is TRBJ2-2, the V gene TRBV10-2; TRBD2 matches at 11 bases. The CDR3 extends over 14 amino acids. Per germline, CDR1 WSHSY and CDR2 SAAADI. V trimming: 6 bases; J trimming: 4 bases; junction bases outside the gene matches: 1.

The chain combines TRBV18 with TRBJ1-3, with 10 positions matching TRBD1. With V trimmed by 4 bases and J by 4 bases, 10 bases remained unmatched. Per germline, CDR1 KGHSH and CDR2 LQKENI. The CDR3 loop spans 17 amino acids. The DNA of the CDR3 is TGTGCCAGCTCACAAAACCCGACAGGGGGCGTCGGAAACACCATATATTTT. It specifies CASSQNPTGGVGNTIYF.

The chain has TRBV2 and TRBJ1-5, with 8 bases fitting TRBD1. J was trimmed by 7 bases and V by 6 bases; bases with no gene match: 8. Germline V gene lookup returns CDR1 SNHLY and CDR2 FYNNEI. The CDR3 totals 14 residues. This CDR3 is CASRAGQGPQPQHF. CDR3 coding DNA: TGTGCCAGCAGAGCAGGACAGGGCCCCCAGCCCCAGCATTTT.

The V gene is TRBV10-2, the J gene TRBJ1-4; possible D gene TRBD1, 6 bases. Trimming removed 8 bases at V and 0 bases at J, with 13 bases between. Germline V gene lookup returns CDR1 WSHSY and CDR2 SAAADI. This CDR3 has 15 amino acids. The CDR3 region is CASRLTGPTNEKLFF. The CDR3 nucleotides are TGCGCCAGCCGATTGACAGGTCCAACTAATGAAAAACTGTTTTTT.

V is TRBV5-1 and J is TRBJ2-7; tentatively, D is TRBD2 (5 bases). The CDR3 runs to 13 residues. The V end was cut by 7 bases, the J end by 7 bases, with 18 bases between. Germline loops: CDR1 SGHRS, CDR2 YFSETQ. The CDR3 DNA follows: TGCGCCAGCGGACTTAAGCCGGACGGGGAGCAGTACTTC. This translates into CASGLKPDGEQYF.

This clone occurred a few times. The rearrangement joins TRBV2 to TRBJ1-3; maybe TRBD1 (5 bases). Trimming cost V 6 bases and J 4 bases, with 13 bases left between them. The CDR3 loop spans 14 amino acids. The V gene's germline CDR1 is SNHLY and CDR2 FYNNEI. CDR3 nucleotides: TGTGCCAGCAGGGGGAGGGGCGCGGGAAACACCATATATTTT. This encodes CASRGRGAGNTIYF.

The chain joins TRBV6-5 to TRBJ1-5; weak D call: TRBD1 (5 bases). V lost 5 bases and J lost 2, with 13 bases in between. CDR1 and CDR2 from the germline V gene are MNHEY and SVGAGI. This CDR3 has 15 amino acids. CDR3 nucleotides: TGTGCCAGCAGTCTGGGGCAGGGTGGCAATCAGCCCCAGCATTTT. Translating gives CASSLGQGGNQPQHF.

The V and J genes are TRBV6-5 and TRBJ1-1; D remains unclear. V dropped 0 bases and J dropped 6 bases, with 11 bases sitting between them. CDR1 is MNHEY and CDR2 is SVGAGI in the germline V gene. The CDR3 runs 14 residues. In nucleotides, the CDR3 is TGTGCCAGCAGTTACTCAACACAGCGGGCTGAAGCTTTCTTT. Translating it yields CASSYSTQRAEAFF.

This sequence joins TRBV24-1 and TRBJ2-1; 7 nucleotides align to TRBD2. The CDR3 has 17 amino acids. V shed 5 bases and J 4 bases; nucleotides not matched to a gene: 13. Per the germline V gene, CDR1 is KGHDR and CDR2 is SFDVKD. The CDR3 loop is CATSVGAGGGRYNEQFF. The CDR3 DNA sequence: TGTGCCACCAGTGTAGGTGCCGGGGGAGGGCGATACAATGAGCAGTTCTTC.

The rearrangement joins TRBV6-5 to TRBJ2-3, with 8 nucleotides matching TRBD2. J was trimmed by 3 bases and V by 6 bases; bases with no gene match: 5. The CDR3 covers 14 residues. CDR1 is MNHEY and CDR2 is SVGAGI in the germline V gene. CDR3 sequence: CASRTGGPTDTQYF. CDR3 nucleotide sequence: TGTGCCAGCAGGACGGGGGGGCCAACAGATACGCAGTATTTT.

This rearrangement joins TRBV2 to TRBJ1-6; D possibly corresponds to TRBD1 (6 bases). V lost 5 bases, J lost 0 bases, and 11 bases lay in between. This CDR3 is 16 amino acids long. CDR1 is SNHLY, CDR2 FYNNEI, per germline. This CDR3 reads CASSSTGTSYNSPLHF. The CDR3 region has the DNA TGTGCCAGCAGTTCCACAGGGACCTCCTATAATTCACCCCTCCACTTT. Using reference TRBV2 and TRBJ1-6 for the parts outside the CDR3, the full variable domain is EPEVTQTPSHQVTQMGQEVILRCVPISNHLYFYWYRQILGQKVEFLVSFYNNEISEKSEIFDDQFSVERPDGSNFTLKIRSTKLEDSAMYFCASSSTGTSYNSPLHFGNGTRLTVT.

This chain connects TRBV11-2 to TRBJ2-7; 8 bases align to TRBD2. The CDR3 runs to 14 residues. Trimming cost V 5 bases and J 2 bases; bases outside gene matches: 5. The germline CDR1 and CDR2 sequences are SGHAT and FQNNGV. CDR3 region: CASSHSGTAYEQYF. DNA for the CDR3: TGTGCCAGCAGCCATAGCGGGACGGCCTACGAGCAGTACTTC.

The rearrangement links TRBV5-4 to TRBJ1-2; D is possibly TRBD1 (6 bases). Germline values: CDR1 SGHNT, CDR2 YYREEE (reference sequence). The germline V and J ends were trimmed by 3 bases and 3 bases, with 15 bases remaining between them. The CDR3 covers 15 residues. In DNA form, the CDR3 reads TGTGCCAGCAGCTCTTCCCCGACAGGAGACTATGGCTACACCTTC. The encoded protein is CASSSSPTGDYGYTF.

This chain connects TRBV7-7 to TRBJ2-3, with TRBD1 matching over 8 bases. The CDR3 sequence is 16 residues long. The junction had 3 bases not matched to a gene; V was cut back by 1 base and J by 0 bases. CDR1 is SSHAT, CDR2 FNYEAQ, per germline (reference sequence). The CDR3 spells CASSLGQGRSTDTQYF. Written as DNA, the CDR3 is TGTGCCAGCAGCTTAGGACAGGGGAGAAGCACAGATACGCAGTATTTT.

The CDR3 sequence is CASRDTGMNTEAFF. The CDR3 DNA reads as TGTGCCAGCAGAGATACAGGGATGAACACTGAAGCTTTCTTT. The rearrangement links TRBV6-5 to TRBJ1-1; TRBD1 might be the D (6 bases). Germline CDR1 is MNHEY and CDR2 is SVGAGI. The CDR3 extends over 14 amino acids. V lost 6 bases to trimming and J lost 0 bases, with 11 bases between them.

The V and J genes are TRBV19 and TRBJ2-1; 13 positions agree with TRBD2. The CDR3 covers 16 residues. The V gene end was trimmed by 5 bases and the J gene end by 4 bases; junction bases not matched to a gene: 5. The germline V gene has CDR1 LNHDA and CDR2 SQIVND (reference sequence). CDR3 in amino acids: CASSPPGLAGYNEQFF. In nucleotides, the CDR3 is TGTGCCAGTAGTCCCCCGGGACTAGCGGGGTACAATGAGCAGTTCTTC.

The J gene is TRBJ1-5, the V gene TRBV24-1; no reliable D call. The V end lost 4 bases, the J end lost 1 base, and 16 bases lay between the germline ends. The germline V gene encodes CDR1 KGHDR and CDR2 SFDVKD. The length of the CDR3 is 17 residues. The CDR3, as DNA: TGTGCCACCAGTGACTCCGCTGTTCAGTGGAGCAATCAGCCCCAGCATTTT. This codes for CATSDSAVQWSNQPQHF.